This record looks at one T cell receptor beta chain sequence and its context. Its antigen is still unknown. No base quality information exists; no much larger clone differs at one position. The library was made by 5' RACE. TCRdb lists the instrument as NextSeq 500. The TCR library protocol attached unique molecular identifiers to individual cDNA molecules to correct for sequencing error and PCR bias. TCR alpha and beta chains were both sequenced, and the abundances of alpha and beta sequences in each sample were closely correlated with each other. Concerning the study's data processing: V gene, J gene and CDR3 annotation of TCR sequences was performed with Decombinator V4. Expanded TCRs were defined as changing significantly between any two time points under a Poisson model with p below 0.0001. TCR abundances were normalised to the total number of TCRs sequenced in each sample and reported as counts per million. MAIT TCRs were defined by TRAV1-2 paired with TRAJ12, TRAJ20 or TRAJ33, and iNKT TCRs by TRAV10 paired with TRAJ18. A search of VDJdb, accessed on 1 November 2021, was run for TCRs annotated to CMV, EBV and SARS-CoV-2, with TCRs annotated for multiple antigens excluded. In TCRdb, the public reads were trimmed at Q25 with fastp and aligned with MiXCR, with productive beta chains retained. For every CDR3 protein sequence, its rows merge into one entry that carries the most common genes and DNA. TCRdb, not the original authors, processed these V and J calls. Within this sample are about 45,000 distinct CDR3 sequences, with about 9.9% of them counted one time only. The top ten clonotypes cover about a fifth of the sample.

This was a case-control study nested in a cohort of healthcare workers in London, UK, who had nasopharyngeal swab PCR tests and blood samples taken every week. Healthcare workers were recruited during the week of the UK lockdown, between 23 and 31 March 2020, and followed weekly for up to roughly 15 weeks. This sample is drawn from a study of early T cells in non-severe SARS-CoV-2 infection (dated by TCRdb to the early 2020s). Describing the broader study: TCR sequencing used bulk RNA from unsorted whole blood, so alpha and beta chains could not be paired. Findings and caveats that apply to the study as a whole: VDJdb matching was skewed toward anti-spike CD8 responses and likely underestimated virus-specific expansions, missing private and CD4 specificities.

CDR1 and CDR2, looked up from the germline V gene, are SGHTA and FQGNSA. The germline V end is reduced by 3 bases and the J end by 8 bases; junction bases left unmatched: 7. The cysteine opens and the phenylalanine closes a CDR3 of 14 amino acids. Just CDR3 DNA is preserved here, 42 bases in frame from base 1. The sample taken for sequencing was whole blood. The chain links TRBV7-2 with TRBJ2-4, with 7 central nucleotides matching TRBD2. This TCR was sampled from an adult who was a healthcare worker with PCR-confirmed SARS-CoV-2 infection or an uninfected control (not recorded which). The CDR3 here reads CASSFSSGDDIQYF. The base sequence is TGTGCCAGCAGCTTTTCTAGCGGAGATGACATTCAGTACTTC.